The sequence of this TCR beta chain was determined in a study of blood T cell repertoires in COVID-19. Study overall: The United States, Italy and Spain provided the acute and convalescent COVID-19 samples. PBMCs, B-cell-depleted T cells, or T cells provided the cDNA or gDNA that made up the material.

From germline, CDR1 is MNHEY and CDR2 SVGAGI. This CDR3 comprises 15 residues. V gave up 0 bases and J gave up 4 bases, with 9 bases separating them. Followed longitudinally, the Seattle patients had been enrolled during active infection. Per the authors' pipeline: Quantification of nucleated cells was approximated via reference gene primer amplification. Sequencing was performed with immunoSEQ multiplex PCR; in TCRdb, only in-frame clones are kept and a portion is missing. From that table come the V and J calls and clone size; the DNA was used to work out D and trimming. The sample includes 200,000 to 250,000 clones, about 84% seen only once; the top ten take about 7.8%. This clone was counted a few times.

V usage is TRBV6-5 and J usage is TRBJ1-4; no definite D call. This TCR derives from a woman of 80 years or more with COVID-19, enrolled during active disease. The sample comprised peripheral blood. DNA of the CDR3: TGTGCCAGCAGTTACTCTGACGGACTTAATGAAAAACTGTTTTTT. This codes for CASSYSDGLNEKLFF.